Shown below are 9 T cell receptor beta chains from a single sample sequenced in a study of T cells after yellow fever vaccination. Via MiXCR, TCRdb re-called the 5' RACE reads, giving one row per CDR3 protein. The top ten hold roughly a sixth of the sample, which has a few hundred thousand distinct CDR3 sequences, 6.5% to 8.5% seen once. Sequenced material: PBMCs, taken around 45 days after the first yellow fever vaccination. The receptors here all came from a man aged 18 to 29 who received the YFV17D yellow fever vaccine.

This clonotype was seen more than once but under ten times. CDR3 DNA: TGCGCCAGCAGCCGCCGCCTTCTCGGGACAGCGTACAATGAGCAGTTCTTC. It encodes CASSRRLLGTAYNEQFF. The V call is TRBV4-3, the J call TRBJ2-1; 7 nucleotides agree with TRBD1. Germline-derived CDR1 and CDR2 are LGHNA and YSLEER. The CDR3 loop spans 17 amino acids. Trimming cost V 4 bases and J 4 bases; bases outside gene matches: 13.

The rearrangement links TRBV5-1 to TRBJ1-6, with 9 positions matching TRBD1. V lost 7 bases to trimming and J lost 7 bases; unmatched junction nucleotides: 9. CDR3 length equals 15 residues. Germline CDR1 SGHRS, CDR2 YFSETQ. The CDR3 DNA sequence: TGCGCCAGCTCCCCTTCCGGGACAGGGAATTCACCCCTCCACTTT. Encoded protein: CASSPSGTGNSPLHF.

The sample holds many counts of this clonotype. V is TRBV20-1 and J is TRBJ2-4, with D possibly TRBD2 on 5 matching bases. Germline V gene data show CDR1 as DFQATT and CDR2 as SNEGSKA (reference sequence). The CDR3 spans 16 residues. The V end lost 0 bases, the J end lost 0 bases, and 12 bases lay between the germline ends. The CDR3 coding sequence is TGCAGTGCTAGAGATCTCTCGGGGTTAGCCAAAAACATTCAGTACTTC. Protein sequence: CSARDLSGLAKNIQYF.

This clonotype was found a few times. The chain employs TRBV15 and TRBJ2-3, with a possible D match to TRBD2 (6 bases). Trimming cost V 2 bases and J 6 bases, with 21 bases left between them. Germline CDR1 LNHNV, CDR2 YYDKDF (reference sequence). The CDR3 has 17 residues. CDR3: CATSRIRGTFVGDTQYF. The CDR3 bases are TGTGCCACCAGCAGAATCCGGGGGACTTTCGTTGGGGATACGCAGTATTTT. The complete variable domain, with remaining parts taken from reference TRBV15 and TRBJ2-3, reads DAMVIQNPRYQVTQFGKPVTLSCSQTLNHNVMYWYQQKSSQAPKLLFHYYDKDFNNEADTPDNFQSRRPNTSFCFLDIRSPGLGDTAMYLCATSRIRGTFVGDTQYFGPGTRLTVL.

This clonotype was counted ten times or more. This chain connects TRBV24-1 to TRBJ2-2, with a weak D call TRBD1 (6 bases). Trimming removed 5 bases at V and 6 bases at J, with 21 bases between. Germline V gene lookup returns CDR1 KGHDR and CDR2 SFDVKD. The CDR3 covers 17 residues. The CDR3 coding sequence is TGTGCCACCAGTGCCTCTAAGGACAGTGCGAGGTCCGGGGAGCTGTTTTTT. Translation gives CATSASKDSARSGELFF.

This clonotype was seen a few times. The genes are TRBV7-2 and TRBJ1-2; TRBD1 matches 7 bases. The V gene's germline CDR1 is SGHTA and CDR2 FQGNSA. There are 14 residues in the CDR3. V lost 3 bases, J lost 2 bases, and 3 bases stayed unmatched. CDR3 amino acids: CASSFGDSNYGYTF. DNA for the CDR3: TGTGCCAGCAGCTTCGGGGACAGCAACTATGGCTACACCTTC.

The chain employs TRBV20-1 and TRBJ2-5; D is undetermined. The CDR3 has 13 residues. Germline CDR1 reads DFQATT; CDR2 reads SNEGSKA (reference sequence). Trimming took off 4 bases at V and 5 bases at J, with 14 bases between the two ends. The CDR3 sequence is CSAKAEQLETQYF. CDR3 nucleotides: TGCAGTGCTAAGGCCGAACAGTTGGAGACCCAGTACTTC.

The gene calls are TRBV29-1 and TRBJ2-5; 8 bases align to TRBD2. V was pared by 1 base and J by 1 base, with 11 bases of the junction left unmatched. Germline CDR1 SQVTM, CDR2 ANQGSEA. This CDR3 is built from 17 residues. The CDR3 is CSVEGIPGLARQETQYF. CDR3 nucleotide sequence: TGCAGCGTTGAAGGGATCCCCGGACTAGCTCGCCAAGAGACCCAGTACTTC.

This clonotype occurred a few times. This chain joins TRBV21-1 and TRBJ2-1; TRBD1 is the table's D call, not checked against the DNA. TRBV21-1 is a pseudogene locus. CDR3 length: 16 amino acids. CDR3 region: CASSKGTGLGYNEQFF. Here the CDR3 DNA reads TGTGCCAGCAGCAAAGGTACCGGGTTGGGTTACAATGAGCAGTTCTTC.